This T cell receptor beta chain comes out of a study of T cell responses to AZD1222 COVID-19 vaccine. Study results and caveats: Spike-specific TCRs gained breadth and depth after people received two AZD1222 doses.

CDR1 is SGHDN and CDR2 is FVKESK in the germline V gene. This CDR3 region has 16 residues. The germline V and J ends were trimmed by 0 bases and 9 bases, with 15 bases remaining between them. Points on this clone: Its antigen is unknown.

The data were produced by immunoSEQ multiplex PCR, yet TCRdb's version contains in-frame clones alone and is incomplete. This table has approximately 110,000 clones, under 95% appearing once. The chain links TRBV14 to TRBJ1-6, with a tentative D call TRBD1 (5 bases). The input for sequencing was peripheral blood, taken on day 0 of AZD1222 vaccination. The receptor was isolated from an adult in good health. CDR3 protein: CASSQEEAGTGSPLHF. In nucleotides, the CDR3 is TGTGCCAGCAGCCAAGAAGAGGCGGGGACGGGTTCACCCCTCCACTTT.